These 26 T cell receptor beta chains were sequenced from one sample in a study of CD4 T cells in relation to SARS-CoV-2 and coronaviruses. Sequencing used immunoSEQ multiplex PCR; TCRdb keeps in-frame clones, though not all of them. The data contain 20,000 or so clones, 77% of them singletons. These receptors have no identified antigens. The unexposed donors gave CD4+ T cells in about 2011-2018, prior to COVID-19. Isolation of CD4+ T cells took place after approximately 10 days in culture. Source material: CD4+ T cells from PBMCs, cultured in vitro. The receptors were gathered from a human donor in good health.

V and J are TRBV3-1 (or the pseudogene TRBV3-2) and TRBJ1-2; TRBD1 aligns across 7 bases. CDR1 LGHDT and CDR2 YNNKEL come from the germline V gene (reference sequence). V shed 1 base, J shed 10 bases, and the junction held 9 bases outside the gene matches. The CDR3 totals 14 residues. DNA of the CDR3: TGTGCCAGCAGCCAAGTTGAGGGGGCGGTTTCCTACACCTTC. It encodes CASSQVEGAVSYTF.

V and J are TRBV5-1 and TRBJ1-4; D is undetermined. The germline V and J ends were trimmed by 4 bases and 12 bases, with 10 bases remaining between them. The germline V gene encodes CDR1 SGHRS and CDR2 YFSETQ. The CDR3 contains 11 residues. CDR3 DNA: TGCGCCAGCAGCGACCTCGTGGAACTGTTTTTT. This encodes CASSDLVELFF.

The chain is built from TRBV4-1 and TRBJ2-6; 9 nucleotides match TRBD2. Trimming removed 5 bases from V and 0 bases from J; junction bases left unmatched: 11. There are 19 residues in the CDR3. Per germline, CDR1 MGHRA and CDR2 YSYEKL. DNA of the CDR3: TGCGCCAGCAGCTCCCACCTAGCGGGACTGTCCTCTGGGGCCAACGTCCTGACTTTC. As protein: CASSSHLAGLSSGANVLTF.

This chain connects TRBV12-5 to TRBJ1-5; D not certain. The germline V and J ends were trimmed by 0 bases and 4 bases, with 4 bases remaining between them. This CDR3 spans 13 amino acids. In germline, CDR1 is LGHNT, CDR2 FRNRAP. The CDR3 DNA reads TGTGCTAGTGGTTTGGTCGGGAATCAGCCCCAGCATTTT. Translation: CASGLVGNQPQHF.

The J gene is TRBJ1-5, the V gene TRBV19, with TRBD1 identical over 7 bases. The CDR3 has 22 amino acids. The germline gives CDR1 LNHDA, CDR2 SQIVND (reference sequence). V lost 5 bases and J lost 0; bases outside the gene matches: 25. CDR3 in DNA: TGTGCCAGTAGTGCCTACACTCCTAAAACAGGGGTTTCCACCTATAGCAATCAGCCCCAGCATTTT. Residues: CASSAYTPKTGVSTYSNQPQHF.

The rearrangement joins TRBV18 to TRBJ2-3, with D possibly being TRBD2 (6 bases). V gave up 6 bases and J gave up 0 bases, with 22 bases separating them. The CDR3 totals 18 residues. From germline, CDR1 is KGHSH and CDR2 LQKENI. CDR3 DNA sequence: TGTGCCAGCTCCTCCTCGGAGGGCCTACTTTGGAGCACAGATACGCAGTATTTT. Amino acids: CASSSSEGLLWSTDTQYF.

This sequence joins TRBV7-3 and TRBJ2-3, with D hard to call. Trimming stripped 2 bases from V and 4 bases from J, with 7 bases between. The CDR3 is 13 residues long. Per germline, CDR1 SGHTA and CDR2 FQGTGA. CDR3 loop: CASSLFFADTQYF. CDR3 nucleotides: TGTGCCAGCAGCTTATTTTTCGCAGATACGCAGTATTTT.

V is TRBV5-1 and J is TRBJ1-1; 9 nucleotides match TRBD1. This CDR3 spans 15 amino acids. The trim removed 4 bases at V and 4 bases at J, leaving 8 bases unmatched. Looked up from germline, CDR1 is SGHRS and CDR2 is YFSETQ. CDR3 protein: CASSAQGAGGTEAFF. DNA of the CDR3: TGCGCCAGCAGCGCACAGGGGGCGGGGGGCACTGAAGCTTTCTTT.

The chain uses TRBV19 and TRBJ2-2; no clear D gene. CDR1 and CDR2 (germline): LNHDA, SQIVND (reference sequence). Trimming removed 3 bases at V and 4 bases at J, with 6 bases between. The CDR3 contains 13 residues. The CDR3: CASSITVTGELFF. CDR3 in DNA: TGTGCCAGTAGTATCACAGTCACCGGGGAGCTGTTTTTT.

The chain joins TRBV4-2 to TRBJ2-2; a possible D gene is TRBD2 (7 bases). Germline CDR1 is LGHNA and CDR2 is YNFKEQ. The CDR3 sequence is 19 residues long. V shed 0 bases and J shed 2 bases, with 19 bases lying between them. The CDR3 sequence: CASSQEGVGGAGNTGELFF. The CDR3 region has the DNA TGTGCCAGCAGCCAAGAAGGCGTAGGGGGGGCGGGAAACACCGGGGAGCTGTTTTTT.

This chain uses TRBV19 with TRBJ1-5; maybe TRBD1 (5 bases). CDR3 length equals 12 residues. V lost 4 bases and J lost 9, with 10 bases in between. Germline CDR1 and CDR2: LNHDA and SQIVND (reference sequence). For the CDR3, the DNA is TGTGCCAGTAGTACCGTTGGGGGGCCCCAGCATTTT. Translating gives CASSTVGGPQHF.

The sample holds a few counts of this clone. The gene calls are TRBV30 and TRBJ2-7, with 7 bases that match TRBD1. V shed 1 base, J shed 4 bases, and the junction held 7 bases outside the gene matches. This CDR3 comprises 14 residues. Germline V gives CDR1 GTSNPN, CDR2 SVGIG (reference sequence). CDR3 amino acids: CAWSATKTGYEQYF. The CDR3, as DNA: TGTGCCTGGAGTGCGACAAAGACAGGGTACGAGCAGTACTTC.

The chain carries TRBV5-4 and TRBJ1-2, with a tentative D call TRBD1 (6 bases). V shed 6 bases and J shed 4 bases, with 13 bases lying between them. This CDR3 spans 13 amino acids. Germline lookup yields CDR1 SGHNT and CDR2 YYREEE (reference sequence). The CDR3 loop reads CASNLQGGYGYTF. The CDR3 DNA reads TGTGCCAGCAACTTACAGGGAGGCTATGGCTACACCTTC.

V usage is TRBV5-4 and J usage is TRBJ1-1; 7 nucleotides align to TRBD1. This CDR3 region has 14 residues. The V gene's germline CDR1 is SGHNT and CDR2 YYREEE (reference sequence). Trimming removed 2 bases from V and 7 bases from J; junction bases left unmatched: 8. The CDR3 region has the DNA TGTGCCAGCAGCTTAAAACAGGGGTCGGATGAAGCTTTCTTT. Encoded protein: CASSLKQGSDEAFF.

The chain links TRBV2 to TRBJ1-4; 9 positions match TRBD1. Germline loops: CDR1 SNHLY, CDR2 FYNNEI. V was pared by 5 bases and J by 5 bases, with 3 bases of the junction left unmatched. This CDR3 has 14 residues. The DNA of the CDR3 is TGTGCCAGCAGTCCCGGGACAGGGAATGAAAAACTGTTTTTT. Translation: CASSPGTGNEKLFF.

The rearrangement joins TRBV5-1 to TRBJ1-2; tentatively, D is TRBD1 (5 bases). Germline V gene sequence: CDR1 SGHRS, CDR2 YFSETQ. CDR3 length equals 15 residues. V lost 6 bases to trimming and J lost 4 bases, with 19 bases between them. In DNA, the CDR3 is TGCGCCAGCAATGTGGCAGGGACGGATGGCTATGGCTACACCTTC. This translates into CASNVAGTDGYGYTF. Combining the CDR3 with reference TRBV5-1 and TRBJ1-2 gives the whole variable domain KAGVTQTPRYLIKTRGQQVTLSCSPISGHRSVSWYQQTPGQGLQFLFEYFSETQRNKGNFPGRFSGRQFSNSRSEMNVSTLELGDSALYLCASNVAGTDGYGYTFGSGTRLTVV.

This clone showed up just a few times. The chain combines TRBV3-1 (or the pseudogene TRBV3-2) with TRBJ1-3, with a possible D match to TRBD1 (5 bases). Germline V lookup: CDR1 LGHDT, CDR2 YNNKEL (reference sequence). The CDR3 extends over 15 amino acids. V was trimmed by 4 bases and J by 4 bases, leaving 14 bases between them. CDR3 amino acids: CASSLRAAGGNTIYF. The CDR3 DNA reads TGTGCCAGCAGCCTACGAGCTGCAGGGGGAAACACCATATATTTT.

This clone is labeled medium-sized. CDR3 DNA sequence: TGTGCCAGCAGTCAAGGACTCTTCGAGTATGGCTACACCTTC. This codes for CASSQGLFEYGYTF. The chain links TRBV28 to TRBJ1-2; unclear D gene. V was clipped by 5 bases and J by 5 bases, with 15 bases between them. There are 14 residues in the CDR3. Germline V gives CDR1 MDHEN, CDR2 SYDVKM.

The genes are TRBV10-3 and TRBJ1-3; maybe TRBD1 (6 bases). The CDR3 runs 13 residues. From germline, CDR1 is ENHRY and CDR2 SYGVKD. V lost 2 bases and J lost 4, with 6 bases in between. The CDR3 is CAISETGGNTIYF. The CDR3 bases are TGTGCCATCAGTGAGACAGGGGGAAACACCATATATTTT.

The DNA for the CDR3 is TGTGCCAGCAGCTTATTCCCTACTAGCGGGAGTGTGACCAATGAGCAGTTCTTC. Protein sequence: CASSLFPTSGSVTNEQFF. The chain links TRBV7-3 to TRBJ2-1, with 11 nucleotides matching TRBD2. The CDR3 loop spans 18 amino acids. V trimming: 2 bases; J trimming: 6 bases; junction bases outside the gene matches: 12. Germline CDR1 SGHTA, CDR2 FQGTGA.

This clone has more than one count but fewer than ten. V is TRBV18 and J is TRBJ2-1; 13 nucleotides agree with TRBD2. The CDR3 covers 16 residues. Germline-derived CDR1 and CDR2 are KGHSH and LQKENI. With 0 bases clipped from V and 8 bases from J, the junction kept 4 bases outside the gene matches. The CDR3: CASSPPGLAGSDEQFF. The DNA of the CDR3 is TGTGCCAGCTCACCACCGGGACTAGCGGGAAGCGATGAGCAGTTCTTC. Full variable domain (missing parts from reference TRBV18 and TRBJ2-1): NAGVMQNPRHLVRRRGQEARLRCSPMKGHSHVYWYRQLPEEGLKFMVYLQKENIIDESGMPKERFSAEFPKEGPSILRIQQVVRGDSAAYFCASSPPGLAGSDEQFFGPGTRLTVL.

The chain is built from TRBV30 and TRBJ2-5; 9 positions agree with TRBD1. V shed 3 bases and J 1 base; nucleotides not matched to a gene: 6. Germline V lookup: CDR1 GTSNPN, CDR2 SVGIG (reference sequence). This CDR3 is 15 amino acids long. CDR3 region: CAWREQGAGQETQYF. The CDR3 DNA reads TGTGCCTGGAGAGAACAGGGGGCGGGCCAAGAGACCCAGTACTTC.

This clone was picked up one time. This rearrangement joins TRBV30 to TRBJ1-6; a weak D match, TRBD1 (5 bases). Germline CDR1 and CDR2: GTSNPN and SVGIG (reference sequence). The CDR3 consists of 13 residues. V lost 1 base, J lost 6 bases, and 7 bases lay in between. The CDR3 DNA follows: TGTGCCTGGAGTGCCGGGACTAATTCACCCCTCCACTTT. This codes for CAWSAGTNSPLHF. The entire variable domain, with the rest obtained from reference TRBV30 and TRBJ1-6, is as follows: SQTIHQWPATLVQPVGSPLSLECTVEGTSNPNLYWYRQAAGRGLQLLFYSVGIGQISSEVPQNLSASRPQDRQFILSSKKLLLSDSGFYLCAWSAGTNSPLHFGNGTRLTVT.

The V and J genes are TRBV19 and TRBJ2-7; the D gene is possibly TRBD2 (5 bases). This CDR3 has 16 residues. CDR1 and CDR2 (germline): LNHDA, SQIVND (reference sequence). V was clipped by 3 bases and J by 7 bases, with 22 bases between them. The CDR3 DNA reads TGTGCCAGTAGTATGTCGTTGAGAGGGTACCTAGGGGAGCAGTACTTC. Translated, it gives CASSMSLRGYLGEQYF.

The J gene is TRBJ2-4, the V gene TRBV12-3 or TRBV12-4; D uncertain. The V and J ends lost 5 bases and 7 bases respectively, with 9 bases between them. This CDR3 has 12 residues. This chain's CDR3 is CASSPDRNIQYF. Here the CDR3 DNA reads TGTGCCAGCAGTCCGGACCGTAACATTCAGTACTTC.

V and J are TRBV3-1 (or the pseudogene TRBV3-2) and TRBJ1-2; D gene unclear. CDR1 is LGHDT and CDR2 is YNNKEL in the germline V gene (reference sequence). This CDR3 is built from 12 residues. V shed 1 base and J shed 5 bases, with 5 bases lying between them. The CDR3 DNA is TGTGCCAGCAGCCAAGCTGGATATGGCTACACCTTC. As protein: CASSQAGYGYTF.